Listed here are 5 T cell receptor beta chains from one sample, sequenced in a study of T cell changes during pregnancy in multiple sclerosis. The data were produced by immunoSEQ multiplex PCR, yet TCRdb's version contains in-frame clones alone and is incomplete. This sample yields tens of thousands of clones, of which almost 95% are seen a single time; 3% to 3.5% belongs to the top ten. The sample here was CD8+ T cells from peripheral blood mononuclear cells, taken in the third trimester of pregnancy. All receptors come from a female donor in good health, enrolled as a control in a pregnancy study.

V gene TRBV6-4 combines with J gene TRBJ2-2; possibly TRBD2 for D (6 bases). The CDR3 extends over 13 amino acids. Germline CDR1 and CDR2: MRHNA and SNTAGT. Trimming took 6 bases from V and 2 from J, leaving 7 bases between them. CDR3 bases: TGTGCCAGCAGGGAGGGAAACACCGGGGAGCTGTTTTTT. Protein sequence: CASREGNTGELFF.

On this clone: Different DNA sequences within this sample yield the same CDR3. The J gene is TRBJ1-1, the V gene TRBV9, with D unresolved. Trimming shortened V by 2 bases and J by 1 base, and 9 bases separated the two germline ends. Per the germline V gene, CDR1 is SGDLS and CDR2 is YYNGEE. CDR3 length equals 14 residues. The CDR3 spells CASSVEGGNTEAFF. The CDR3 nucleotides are TGTGCCAGCAGCGTCGAAGGAGGGAACACTGAAGCTTTCTTT. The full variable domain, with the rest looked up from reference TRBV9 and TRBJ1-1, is DSGVTQTPKHLITATGQRVTLRCSPRSGDLSVYWYQQSLDQGLQFLIQYYNGEERAKGNILERFSAQQFPDLHSELNLSSLELGDSALYFCASSVEGGNTEAFFGQGTRLTVV.

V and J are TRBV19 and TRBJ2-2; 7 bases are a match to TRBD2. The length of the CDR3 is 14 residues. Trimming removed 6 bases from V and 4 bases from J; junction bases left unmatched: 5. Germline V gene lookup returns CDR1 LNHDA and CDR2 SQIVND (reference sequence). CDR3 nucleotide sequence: TGTGCCAGTAGCCTAGCGGAGATCACCGGGGAGCTGTTTTTT. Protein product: CASSLAEITGELFF.

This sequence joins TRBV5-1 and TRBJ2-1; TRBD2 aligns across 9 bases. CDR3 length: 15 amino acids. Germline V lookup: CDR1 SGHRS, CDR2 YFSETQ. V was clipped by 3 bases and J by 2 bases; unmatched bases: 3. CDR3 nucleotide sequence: TGCGCCAGCAGCTCTAGCGGGGCCCCCTACAATGAGCAGTTCTTC. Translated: CASSSSGAPYNEQFF.

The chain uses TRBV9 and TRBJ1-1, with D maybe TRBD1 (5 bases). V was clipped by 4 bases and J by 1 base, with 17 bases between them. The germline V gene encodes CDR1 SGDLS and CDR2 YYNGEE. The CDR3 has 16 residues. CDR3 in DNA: TGTGCCAGCAGCCCCGACGCAGGGTTCGCGAACACTGAAGCTTTCTTT. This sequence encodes CASSPDAGFANTEAFF.